This TCR beta chain was documented in a study of vaccination effects on CD4 cells after COVID-19. General observations from the study: Convalescent post-vaccine spike-reactive clones were mostly newly vaccine-induced.

As for this clone: Its antigen is undetermined.

The CDR3 totals 14 residues. Germline CDR1 reads LGHNA; CDR2 reads YNFKEQ. The V gene end was trimmed by 3 bases and the J gene end by 6 bases; junction bases not matched to a gene: 6. Sequenced by immunoSEQ multiplex PCR; TCRdb stores in-frame clones only, minus some. This repertoire shows around 25,000 clones, around 66% found once; its top ten account for more than 15%. Peptide-pool stimulation followed by sequencing identified expanded antigen-specific CD4+ clonotypes in the ViraFEST assay. When less than 12 days of culture had elapsed, CD4+ T cells were isolated. Documented for the person is a PCR-confirmed SARS-CoV-2 infection occurring between March and December 2020. PBMC cultures contained around 2 million cells per well, about 10 IU/ml IL-2 and roughly 9.4 ug/ml peptides.

V and J are TRBV4-2 and TRBJ1-2; 8 bases agree with TRBD1. This material consisted of CD4+ T cells from PBMCs cultured with SARS-CoV-2 spike peptides, taken before COVID-19 vaccination. The sequence came from a human donor who had a prior SARS-CoV-2 infection. As DNA, the CDR3 is TGTGCCAGCAGCCACTTCGGGACAGGAAATGGCTACACCTTC. This sequence encodes CASSHFGTGNGYTF.